The 27 T cell receptor beta chains in this list originate from one sample, sequenced in a study of response to subunit inactivated influenza vaccine. TCRdb processed the RT-PCR reads anew with MiXCR; each CDR3 protein has one entry. Of hundreds of thousands of distinct CDR3 sequences listed, 14% are singletons. The sample in question was PBMCs from blood, obtained less than 15 days before vaccination. These receptors originate from a man aged 45-65 years who received an inactivated influenza vaccine.

This clonotype was recorded at least ten times. V and J are TRBV12-3 or TRBV12-4 and TRBJ1-4; D may be TRBD1 (6 bases). This CDR3 comprises 15 residues. Trimming pared 6 bases from V and 7 bases from J, leaving 18 bases between. The CDR3 bases are TGTGCCAGCAGCCGTAGGACAGAGTGGGGTGAAAAACTGTTTTTT. This translates into CASSRRTEWGEKLFF.

As for this clonotype: A much larger clone sits a single nucleotide away, making a read error possible. The V call is TRBV7-2, the J call TRBJ2-7; TRBD2 agrees at 7 bases. The CDR3 spans 12 residues. Germline values: CDR1 SGHTA, CDR2 FQGNSA. Trimming removed 5 bases from V and 4 bases from J; junction bases left unmatched: 2. CDR3 DNA sequence: TGTGCCAGCAGCCGAGCGGGGTACGAGCAGTACTTC. Its translation is CASSRAGYEQYF.

This clonotype was found a few times. The chain couples TRBV2 to TRBJ1-6; perhaps TRBD1 as D (6 bases). CDR1 is SNHLY and CDR2 is FYNNEI in the germline V gene. The V end was cut by 0 bases, the J end by 9 bases, with 12 bases between. The CDR3 covers 15 residues. As DNA, the CDR3 is TGTGCCAGCAGTGAAGCGAAAGGGGGTGTTTCACCCCTCCACTTT. Encoded protein: CASSEAKGGVSPLHF. Complete variable domain (other parts from reference TRBV2 and TRBJ1-6): EPEVTQTPSHQVTQMGQEVILRCVPISNHLYFYWYRQILGQKVEFLVSFYNNEISEKSEIFDDQFSVERPDGSNFTLKIRSTKLEDSAMYFCASSEAKGGVSPLHFGNGTRLTVT.

This clonotype was picked up a small number of times. The chain joins TRBV12-3 or TRBV12-4 to TRBJ1-2, with D unclear. The V and J ends lost 3 bases and 6 bases respectively, with 11 bases between them. The CDR3 runs 13 residues. This CDR3 reads CASSFVGSDGYTF. The CDR3 nucleotides read TGTGCCAGCAGTTTCGTTGGGAGTGATGGCTACACCTTC.

This clonotype was picked up a small number of times. The chain employs TRBV5-1 and TRBJ2-1; 10 bases are shared with TRBD2. The CDR3 extends over 16 amino acids. In germline, CDR1 is SGHRS, CDR2 YFSETQ. J lost 7 bases, V lost 4 bases, and 11 bases had no gene match. The CDR3 DNA sequence: TGCGCCAGCAGCCGATTTCTAGCGGGAGAAGGGAATGAGCAGTTCTTC. Residues: CASSRFLAGEGNEQFF.

The table lists this clonotype with a few counts. The chain is built from TRBV12-3 or TRBV12-4 and TRBJ1-5; 8 nucleotides agree with TRBD1. The ends lost 6 bases at V and 6 bases at J; junction bases unmatched: 1. This CDR3 spans 12 amino acids. Here the CDR3 DNA reads TGTGCCAGCAGGACAGGGGCTCAGCCCCAGCATTTT. Its translation is CASRTGAQPQHF.

Only a few counts were recorded for this clonotype. The rearrangement uses TRBV2 and TRBJ2-1; D not certain. Germline CDR1 reads SNHLY; CDR2 reads FYNNEI. Trimming removed 3 bases at V and 5 bases at J, with 5 bases between. The CDR3 covers 12 residues. CDR3 sequence reads: CASSDVNNEQFF. The CDR3 region has the DNA TGTGCCAGCAGTGATGTGAACAATGAGCAGTTCTTC.

This rearrangement joins TRBV5-1 to TRBJ1-1; D unresolved. Looked up from germline, CDR1 is SGHRS and CDR2 is YFSETQ. V lost 4 bases to trimming and J lost 0 bases, with 10 bases between them. CDR3 size: 14 residues. The CDR3 DNA sequence: TGCGCCAGCAGCAGCGGACGTTTGAACACTGAAGCTTTCTTT. Translation gives CASSSGRLNTEAFF.

The V and J genes are TRBV5-1 and TRBJ1-6, with TRBD1 as a possible D gene (5 bases). V was cut by 0 bases and J by 10 bases, with 11 bases left in between. Germline lookup yields CDR1 SGHRS and CDR2 YFSETQ. The CDR3 runs to 14 residues. CDR3: CASSLVRENSPLHF. CDR3 nucleotides: TGCGCCAGCAGCTTGGTCAGGGAAAACTCACCCCTCCACTTT.

This clonotype was seen at least ten times. The rearrangement links TRBV12-3 or TRBV12-4 to TRBJ1-1, with 9 nucleotides matching TRBD1. The V and J ends lost 4 bases and 2 bases, in that order; junction bases with no gene match: 5. This CDR3 spans 15 amino acids. CDR3 amino acids: CASSWPGQGNTEAFF. The CDR3 coding sequence is TGTGCCAGCAGTTGGCCGGGACAGGGAAACACTGAAGCTTTCTTT.

This clonotype was detected only a few times. This sequence joins TRBV5-1 and TRBJ1-6; 7 bases match TRBD1. V was pared by 4 bases and J by 7 bases, with 11 bases of the junction left unmatched. The germline gives CDR1 SGHRS, CDR2 YFSETQ. The CDR3 covers 16 residues. In DNA, the CDR3 is TGCGCCAGCAGCAAGGACAGGCACCGGCAGAATTCACCCCTCCACTTT. As protein: CASSKDRHRQNSPLHF. Combining the CDR3 with reference TRBV5-1 and TRBJ1-6 gives the whole variable domain KAGVTQTPRYLIKTRGQQVTLSCSPISGHRSVSWYQQTPGQGLQFLFEYFSETQRNKGNFPGRFSGRQFSNSRSEMNVSTLELGDSALYLCASSKDRHRQNSPLHFGNGTRLTVT.

V and J are TRBV20-1 and TRBJ2-1; 8 positions agree with TRBD2. The CDR3 is made up of 17 amino acids. V gave up 2 bases and J gave up 9 bases; unmatched junction bases: 18. Germline values: CDR1 DFQATT, CDR2 SNEGSKA (reference sequence). The CDR3 DNA is TGCAGTGCTAGACGCTACGCCGGGACTAGAGGGGCCGGTGAGCAGTTCTTC. It translates to CSARRYAGTRGAGEQFF.

On this clonotype: At one end the junction does not follow the germline gene, possibly because of a read error. The gene calls are TRBV11-2 and TRBJ2-1, with 7 bases matching TRBD1. Looked up from germline, CDR1 is SGHAT and CDR2 is FQNNGV. The CDR3 extends over 14 amino acids. CDR3 region: CACSFGTVRGEQFF. The CDR3 DNA follows: TGTGCCTGCAGCTTCGGGACAGTACGGGGTGAGCAGTTCTTC.

In this sample, this clonotype turned up a few times. This chain connects TRBV15 to TRBJ2-1; TRBD2 might be the D (6 bases). Trimming shortened V by 1 base and J by 6 bases, and 16 bases separated the two germline ends. Germline CDR1 is LNHNV and CDR2 is YYDKDF (reference sequence). The CDR3 is made up of 16 amino acids. The DNA of the CDR3 is TGTGCCACCAGCAGAGTGCTAGCGTTAGCCCCCAATGAGCAGTTCTTC. Protein product: CATSRVLALAPNEQFF.

V is TRBV7-8 and J is TRBJ2-5; 8 bases are shared with TRBD2. The CDR3 runs 16 residues. Unmatched junction bases numbered 7, after V lost 3 bases and J lost 1 base. Looked up from germline, CDR1 is SGHVS and CDR2 is FQNEAQ. The CDR3 sequence: CASSFSLAGLQETQYF. The CDR3, as DNA: TGTGCCAGCAGCTTTTCCCTAGCGGGCCTCCAAGAGACCCAGTACTTC.

The chain carries TRBV10-3 and TRBJ2-1; D is perhaps TRBD1 (5 bases). The CDR3 extends over 13 amino acids. Between the trimmed V and J ends, which lost 6 bases and 6 bases, there was a span of 12 bases. The V gene's germline CDR1 is ENHRY and CDR2 SYGVKD. Here the CDR3 reads CAIRATQGNEQFF. The CDR3 nucleotides are TGTGCCATCAGAGCGACCCAGGGCAATGAGCAGTTCTTC.

Written as DNA, the CDR3 is TGCGCCAGCAGCTGGGTTTTCCGTCGGACAGGGAACACTGAAGCTTTCTTT. This codes for CASSWVFRRTGNTEAFF. The chain joins TRBV5-1 to TRBJ1-1, with 7 bases fitting TRBD1. Germline CDR1 SGHRS, CDR2 YFSETQ. V shed 3 bases, J shed 1 base, and the junction held 12 bases outside the gene matches. This CDR3 is built from 17 residues.

In this sample, this clonotype turned up a few times. The chain links TRBV5-1 to TRBJ2-5; 7 bases are a match to TRBD1. V was clipped by 1 base and J by 3 bases; unmatched bases: 6. Germline lookup yields CDR1 SGHRS and CDR2 YFSETQ. CDR3 length equals 15 residues. As DNA, the CDR3 is TGCGCCAGCAGCTTGTCCGGGACAGTGGAAGAGACCCAGTACTTC. It yields the protein CASSLSGTVEETQYF.

This clonotype was seen at least ten times. The V and J genes are TRBV12-3 or TRBV12-4 and TRBJ1-1; 7 positions match TRBD1. CDR3 length equals 14 residues. J was trimmed by 4 bases and V by 6 bases; bases with no gene match: 8. As DNA, the CDR3 is TGTGCCAGCAGCTTTAATCCAGGGGGCACTGAAGCTTTCTTT. Protein sequence: CASSFNPGGTEAFF.

J is TRBJ2-1 and V is TRBV12-3 or TRBV12-4, with TRBD2 matching over 12 bases. Losses at the gene ends were 6 bases for V and 6 bases for J; bases not matched to a gene: 9. There are 16 residues in the CDR3. For the CDR3, the DNA is TGTGCCAGCAGACCTAGCGGGGGGGCCTATCTCAATGAGCAGTTCTTC. Translating gives CASRPSGGAYLNEQFF.

In its sample, this clonotype was seen many times. This chain joins TRBV5-1 and TRBJ1-5; the match to TRBD1 covers 11 bases. This CDR3 has 19 residues. Germline V CDR1 and CDR2: SGHRS, YFSETQ. V lost 0 bases and J lost 6; bases outside the gene matches: 14. In DNA, the CDR3 is TGCGCCAGCAGCTTGGAACCGGGACAGGGGGTCTTCGGCGGTCAGCCCCAGCATTTT. It is translated as CASSLEPGQGVFGGQPQHF.

The chain carries TRBV20-1 and TRBJ1-4; D unresolved. Germline V gives CDR1 DFQATT, CDR2 SNEGSKA (reference sequence). The CDR3 totals 14 residues. V was shortened by 6 bases and J by 1 base, with 12 bases between the two germline ends. The CDR3 sequence: CSARTGQTNEKLFF. CDR3 nucleotides: TGCAGTGCCAGGACCGGCCAAACTAATGAAAAACTGTTTTTT.

J is TRBJ1-2 and V is TRBV6-5; D gene unclear. Looked up from germline, CDR1 is MNHEY and CDR2 is SVGAGI. There are 12 residues in the CDR3. The ends were cut back, 2 bases at V and 8 bases at J, with 9 bases in the middle. CDR3 amino acids: CASSYRGRGYTF. CDR3 bases: TGTGCCAGCAGTTACCGGGGAAGAGGCTACACCTTC.

This clonotype occurred many times. The chain joins TRBV10-3 to TRBJ2-3; weak D call: TRBD2 (6 bases). The V gene's germline CDR1 is ENHRY and CDR2 SYGVKD. The CDR3 contains 21 residues. V was cut by 6 bases and J by 0 bases, with 31 bases left in between. This CDR3 is CAIRTPSGSLSRTPSTDTQYF. DNA of the CDR3: TGTGCCATCAGGACCCCATCCGGGAGCCTTTCCCGGACTCCTAGCACAGATACGCAGTATTTT.

This clonotype appeared a few times. The chain uses TRBV11-1 and TRBJ2-1; 14 bases map to TRBD2. Germline CDR1 and CDR2: SGHAT and FQDESV (reference sequence). V shed 7 bases and J 6 bases; nucleotides not matched to a gene: 20. The length of the CDR3 is 20 residues. CDR3 protein: CASTELRTSGGSRNPNEQFF. The CDR3 region has the DNA TGTGCCAGCACCGAACTAAGGACTAGCGGGGGGTCACGGAACCCCAATGAGCAGTTCTTC.

The V gene is TRBV4-3, the J gene TRBJ1-6; 7 nucleotides match TRBD1. The CDR3 covers 15 residues. Germline V lookup: CDR1 LGHNA, CDR2 YSLEER. Losses at the gene ends were 1 base for V and 6 bases for J; bases not matched to a gene: 3. The CDR3 loop is CASSQGGQTNSPLHF. CDR3 coding DNA: TGCGCCAGCAGCCAAGGGGGACAGACTAATTCACCCCTCCACTTT.

This clonotype came up a few times. The V call is TRBV5-6, the J call TRBJ1-1; D remains unclear. V lost 1 base and J lost 3, with 7 bases in between. Germline loops: CDR1 SGHDT, CDR2 YYEEEE. This CDR3 region has 13 residues. For the CDR3, the DNA is TGTGCCAGCAGCTTGCTGGAGGACACTGAAGCTTTCTTT. Amino acids: CASSLLEDTEAFF.